This T cell receptor (gamma chain) is from a study of intestinal T cells in coeliac disease. TRG repertoires were amplified with LymphoTrack primers from 150 to 200 ng of biopsy DNA. TCRdb re-called the multiplex PCR reads through CATT. The sample gives 420 or so gamma-chain clones, roughly 40% of which show up once; under 50% is in the top ten. Each case's genomic DNA was extracted from ten roughly 5.2-µm formalin-fixed paraffin-embedded scrolls. This CDR3 has 17 residues. J was trimmed by 12 bases and V by 0 bases; bases with no gene match: 19. Germline V gives CDR1 EGSNGY, CDR2 YDSYNSKV. The receptor's source is a human donor with celiac disease. V is TRGV2 and J is TRGJP2. The sequencing sample was made of a duodenal biopsy. The CDR3 coding sequence is TGTGCCACCTGGGACGGGTCCTCTGGATGGGCTATTCGGATCAAGACGTTT. The encoded protein is CATWDGSSGWAIRIKTF.